This paragraph reports one T cell receptor (beta chain). Its antigen remains unknown. As for time point: newly diagnosed GD, antithyroid drugs for less than 3 months. There was RNA extracted from PBMCs, and the TCR library was made from it. The sample belongs to a study of regulatory T cells in long-lasting Graves disease. Across the whole study: Antithyroid drugs had been taken under 3 months by newly diagnosed Graves' patients.

Whole-study findings and limits: Persistent disease preferred TRBV28, TRBJ1-2 and TRBJ2-5.

The CDR3 is made up of 14 amino acids. Germline assignment: CDR1 SGHKS and CDR2 YYEKEE (reference sequence). V lost 4 bases and J 0 bases, leaving 5 bases between the germline ends. Construction of the TCR beta libraries employed iRepertoire HTBI primers in conjunction with Arm-PCR of CDR3 regions. MiXCR, run by TCRdb on the multiplex PCR reads, gives a single entry per CDR3 protein. This sample has about 620,000 distinct CDR3 sequences, with 15% to 20% found just once. The sample also formed part of further work on T cells in Graves' hyperthyroidism and ophthalmopathy. From that second work: With the HTBI primer set, the TCR CDR3 went through a first round of RT-PCR. Ophthalmopathy was separated from stable hyperthyroidism by a 13 V-J model.

This receptor was taken from a young woman with Graves disease. J is TRBJ1-6 and V is TRBV5-5; the D is unclear. The sample in question was peripheral blood mononuclear cells (PBMCs), obtained at new diagnosis, from a patient treated with antithyroid drugs. CDR3 region: CASSQSSYNSPLHF. DNA for the CDR3: TGTGCCAGCAGCCAAAGCTCCTATAATTCACCCCTCCACTTT.